This T cell receptor (beta chain) came from a study of OX40 agonist ivuxolimab in advanced cancers. Study-wide points: Low clonal expansion, among the lowest seen, marked partial responders at 0.1-3.0 mg/kg. Normalized T-cell clonal expansion was also low in a subset of nonresponders. The mean number of expanded clones was higher in CD8+ T cells than in CD4+.

The table came from immunoSEQ multiplex PCR; TCRdb's copy has only in-frame clones and leaves some out. The sample has about 83,000 clones, 85% to 90% seen once. This clone was recorded once. The antigen is not known. Germline V gives CDR1 SEHNR, CDR2 FQNEAQ (reference sequence). The CDR3 loop spans 13 amino acids. Trimming cost V 0 bases and J 3 bases, with 6 bases left between them. The TCR originated in an adult with an advanced solid tumor such as melanoma, head and neck, liver or kidney cancer. Sequencing used CD4+ or CD8+ T cells sorted from blood, obtained in a trial of the OX40 agonist ivuxolimab. This chain uses TRBV7-9 with TRBJ2-7; no clear D gene. As DNA, the CDR3 is TGTGCCAGCAGCTTAGCAGAGATCTACGAGCAGTACTTC. Protein: CASSLAEIYEQYF.